These 17 T cell receptor beta chains came from one sample sequenced in a study of cytomegalovirus exposure and HLA in healthy donors. 60 Vbeta and 13 Jbeta primers were used in PCR. Only in-frame clones appear in the TCRdb table, and some are missing; sequencing was by immunoSEQ multiplex PCR. This sample's table reports more than 95,000 clones. Sequenced sample: PBMCs. The receptors were sampled from a man in his forties in good health and CMV-seronegative.

This chain joins TRBV18 and TRBJ1-1, with D possibly TRBD1 on 6 matching bases. The length of the CDR3 is 16 residues. Germline CDR1 and CDR2: KGHSH and LQKENI. V gave up 3 bases and J gave up 1 base, with 15 bases separating them. CDR3 in DNA: TGTGCCAGCTCACCTCCATCGACAGGAGGGAACACTGAAGCTTTCTTT. Protein product: CASSPPSTGGNTEAFF.

This chain links TRBV5-1 with TRBJ2-3; 7 bases are shared with TRBD2. CDR3 length: 16 residues. V dropped 4 bases and J dropped 0; count of bases not matched to a gene: 8. The germline CDR1 and CDR2 sequences are SGHRS and YFSETQ. The CDR3 DNA reads as TGCGCCAGCAGCAGTACTAGCGACTTTAGCACAGATACGCAGTATTTT. It yields the protein CASSSTSDFSTDTQYF.

This chain joins TRBV9 and TRBJ2-4, with TRBD1 matching over 9 bases. The junction had 8 bases not matched to a gene; V was cut back by 2 bases and J by 8 bases. Per the germline V gene, CDR1 is SGDLS and CDR2 is YYNGEE. This CDR3 has 15 residues. CDR3 DNA: TGTGCCAGCAGCGTTACAGGGGGCAGGGGGTACATTCAGTACTTC. Protein: CASSVTGGRGYIQYF.

This chain uses TRBV27 with TRBJ2-3, with 8 bases matching TRBD2. This CDR3 is 16 amino acids long. The germline gives CDR1 MNHEY, CDR2 SMNVEV (reference sequence). V lost 5 bases to trimming and J lost 5 bases; unmatched junction nucleotides: 12. Here the CDR3 DNA reads TGTGCCAGCAGTCGGGACATAGCGGGGAGACTAGATACGCAGTATTTT. Its translation is CASSRDIAGRLDTQYF.

The chain combines TRBV5-1 with TRBJ1-5; no firm D call. The germline V gene encodes CDR1 SGHRS and CDR2 YFSETQ. The V gene lost 0 bases and the J gene lost 7 bases, with 8 bases spanning the gap. This CDR3 comprises 13 residues. The CDR3 DNA follows: TGCGCCAGCAGCTTGGAACCCGGGCAGCCCCAGCATTTT. This translates into CASSLEPGQPQHF.

V usage is TRBV10-3 and J usage is TRBJ1-3, with 7 bases lining up with TRBD1. This CDR3 region has 15 residues. Germline V CDR1 and CDR2: ENHRY, SYGVKD. Trimming removed 11 bases from V and 0 bases from J; junction bases left unmatched: 10. CDR3 in DNA: TGTGCCGTAGAGAGACAGGGAAGCTCTGGAAACACCATATATTTT. The encoded protein is CAVERQGSSGNTIYF.

The gene calls are TRBV28 and TRBJ2-7; 8 bases line up with TRBD1. V shed 8 bases, J shed 2 bases, and the junction held 5 bases outside the gene matches. The CDR3 is made up of 13 amino acids. CDR1 and CDR2 (germline): MDHEN, SYDVKM. CDR3 in amino acids: CASFGQGPYEQYF. For the CDR3, the DNA is TGTGCCAGCTTCGGACAGGGTCCCTACGAGCAGTACTTC.

The genes are TRBV6-5 and TRBJ2-5; 9 bases are shared with TRBD1. The CDR3 totals 16 residues. Germline V gives CDR1 MNHEY, CDR2 SVGAGI. The J segment lost 2 bases and the V segment lost 0 bases, leaving 4 bases of the junction unmatched. This chain's CDR3 is CASSYSTGGGQETQYF. CDR3 coding DNA: TGTGCCAGCAGTTACTCCACAGGGGGCGGGCAAGAGACCCAGTACTTC.

The V gene is TRBV9, the J gene TRBJ1-4, with D maybe TRBD1 (5 bases). Germline loops: CDR1 SGDLS, CDR2 YYNGEE. Deletions cut 4 bases from V and 7 bases from J, with 17 bases between. The CDR3 sequence is 15 residues long. In nucleotides, the CDR3 is TGTGCCAGCAGCTTACGAGCTGGGGCCGGTGAAAAACTGTTTTTT. Translated, it gives CASSLRAGAGEKLFF.

The V call is TRBV10-1, the J call TRBJ2-1, with 15 bases matching TRBD2. Germline V CDR1 and CDR2: WNHNN, SYGVQD (reference sequence). The length of the CDR3 is 18 residues. V was pared by 1 base and J by 4 bases, with 5 bases of the junction left unmatched. This CDR3 is CASSELRTSGRGYNEQFF. For the CDR3, the DNA is TGCGCCAGCAGTGAGTTGAGGACTAGCGGGAGGGGATACAATGAGCAGTTCTTC.

J is TRBJ1-2 and V is TRBV28; no reliable D call. CDR1 and CDR2 from the germline V gene are MDHEN and SYDVKM. V was trimmed by 5 bases and J by 8 bases, leaving 18 bases between them. The CDR3 consists of 14 residues. The CDR3 loop is CASSAGWRAKGYTF. In DNA, the CDR3 is TGTGCCAGCAGTGCAGGATGGAGGGCGAAAGGCTACACCTTC.

The chain carries TRBV13 and TRBJ2-1; TRBD2 matches 15 bases. The CDR3 totals 16 residues. Germline V gene sequence: CDR1 PRHDT, CDR2 FYEKMQ (reference sequence). V dropped 5 bases and J dropped 8; count of bases not matched to a gene: 7. CDR3 residues: CASSPGTSGGYHEQFF. The CDR3 nucleotides are TGTGCCAGCAGCCCTGGGACTAGCGGGGGGTATCATGAGCAGTTCTTC.

The genes are TRBV29-1 and TRBJ2-7; 10 nucleotides align to TRBD2. Trimming at V came to 2 bases and at J to 0 bases, leaving 4 bases not matched to a gene. The CDR3 length is 15 residues. Germline V CDR1 and CDR2: SQVTM, ANQGSEA. The CDR3 protein is CSVEWTSGNSYEQYF. The DNA of the CDR3 is TGCAGCGTTGAATGGACTAGCGGAAACTCCTACGAGCAGTACTTC.

CDR3 residues: CSVDGPGVYGYTF. CDR3 bases: TGCAGCGTTGATGGGCCAGGGGTCTATGGCTACACCTTC. This chain joins TRBV29-1 and TRBJ1-2, with TRBD1 as a possible D gene (6 bases). The CDR3 runs to 13 residues. V was cut by 3 bases and J by 4 bases, with 12 bases left in between. Germline CDR1 reads SQVTM; CDR2 reads ANQGSEA.

V is TRBV19 and J is TRBJ2-7; D is perhaps TRBD1 (6 bases). This CDR3 is 13 amino acids long. V was clipped by 3 bases and J by 4 bases, with 10 bases between them. Looked up from germline, CDR1 is LNHDA and CDR2 is SQIVND (reference sequence). CDR3 amino acids: CASSITGNYEQYF. The CDR3 DNA reads as TGTGCCAGTAGTATTACAGGGAATTACGAGCAGTACTTC.

The chain couples TRBV29-1 to TRBJ1-2; 8 bases align to TRBD1. This CDR3 contains 12 residues. V lost 8 bases and J lost 8; bases outside the gene matches: 10. Germline CDR1 and CDR2: SQVTM and ANQGSEA. CDR3 loop: CSFGQGSGGYTF. For the CDR3, the DNA is TGCAGCTTTGGACAGGGCTCGGGGGGCTACACCTTC. The entire variable domain, with the rest obtained from reference TRBV29-1 and TRBJ1-2, is as follows: SAVISQKPSRDICQRGTSLTIQCQVDSQVTMMFWYRQQPGQSLTLIATANQGSEATYESGFVIDKFPISRPNLTFSTLTVSNMSPEDSSIYLCSFGQGSGGYTFGSGTRLTVV.

The genes are TRBV7-2 and TRBJ1-6; 9 bases map to TRBD1. J gave up 6 bases and V 3 bases, and 9 bases lay outside the gene matches. Per the germline V gene, CDR1 is SGHTA and CDR2 is FQGNSA. The CDR3 is 17 residues long. The DNA of the CDR3 is TGTGCCAGCAGCTTGACCTTGGACAGGGGTGGTAATTCACCCCTCCACTTT. Encoded protein: CASSLTLDRGGNSPLHF.